The following is a T cell receptor beta chain sequence with its context. The data belong to a study of blood T cells in healthy people across ages. Through a sample-barcoded 5' primer and a J-beta primer mix, a second PCR was run for roughly 6 to 12 cycles. TCRdb reanalysed the 5' RACE reads using MiXCR and keeps one entry per CDR3 protein. The sample has 600,000 to 1,000,000 distinct CDR3 sequences; around 25% are singletons. This CDR3 has 15 amino acids. Germline V gives CDR1 MDHEN, CDR2 SYDVKM. Losses at the gene ends were 7 bases for V and 8 bases for J; bases not matched to a gene: 7. The same specimen was also included in a second study, on T cells of mothers and their children. This second study says: Second-PCR amplification with M1S added sample barcodes and 2-4 random nucleotides.

Sequencing used blood. The chain has TRBV28 and TRBJ1-6; the match to TRBD1 covers 11 bases. The source is a boy between 10 and 17 years old in good health. The CDR3 loop is CASTPDRGLHSPLHF. The CDR3 bases are TGTGCCAGCACCCCGGACAGGGGGCTGCATTCACCCCTCCACTTT.